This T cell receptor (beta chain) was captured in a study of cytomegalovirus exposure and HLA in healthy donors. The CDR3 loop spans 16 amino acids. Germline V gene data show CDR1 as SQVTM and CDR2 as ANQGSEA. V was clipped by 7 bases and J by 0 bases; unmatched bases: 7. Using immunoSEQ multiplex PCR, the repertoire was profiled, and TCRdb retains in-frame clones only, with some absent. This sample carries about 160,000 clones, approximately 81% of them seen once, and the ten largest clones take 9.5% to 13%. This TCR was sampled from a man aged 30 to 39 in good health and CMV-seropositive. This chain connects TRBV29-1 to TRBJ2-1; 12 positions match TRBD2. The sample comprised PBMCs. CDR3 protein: CSAGLAGWSSYNEQFF. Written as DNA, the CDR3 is TGCAGCGCTGGACTAGCGGGGTGGAGCTCCTACAATGAGCAGTTCTTC.